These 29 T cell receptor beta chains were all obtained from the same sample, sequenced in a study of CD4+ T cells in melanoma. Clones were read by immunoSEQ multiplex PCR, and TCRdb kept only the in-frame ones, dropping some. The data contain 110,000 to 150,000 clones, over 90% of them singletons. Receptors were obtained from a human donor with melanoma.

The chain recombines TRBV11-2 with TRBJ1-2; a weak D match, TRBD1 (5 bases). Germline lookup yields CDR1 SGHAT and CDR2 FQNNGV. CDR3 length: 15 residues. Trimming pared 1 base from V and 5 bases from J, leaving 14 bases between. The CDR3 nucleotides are TGTGCCAGCAGCTTAGGTGGGGCAGTCTGGTATGGCTACACCTTC. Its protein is CASSLGGAVWYGYTF.

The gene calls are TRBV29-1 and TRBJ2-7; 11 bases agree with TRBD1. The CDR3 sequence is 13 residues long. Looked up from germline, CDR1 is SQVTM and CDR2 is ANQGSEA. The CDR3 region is CSFTGTGGDEQYF. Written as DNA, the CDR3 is TGCAGTTTTACCGGGACAGGGGGAGACGAGCAGTACTTC.

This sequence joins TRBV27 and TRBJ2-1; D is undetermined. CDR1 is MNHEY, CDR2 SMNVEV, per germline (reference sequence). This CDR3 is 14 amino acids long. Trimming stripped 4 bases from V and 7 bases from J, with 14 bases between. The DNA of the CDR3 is TGTGCCAGCAGTTCAAGGGCCCTAGGGAATGAGCAGTTCTTC. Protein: CASSSRALGNEQFF.

The CDR3 bases are TGCGCCAGCAGCTTGGGGGACACGACCGATAATGAAAAACTGTTTTTT. Translated: CASSLGDTTDNEKLFF. V usage is TRBV5-1 and J usage is TRBJ1-4; weak D call: TRBD1 (6 bases). The germline gives CDR1 SGHRS, CDR2 YFSETQ. V lost 0 bases, J lost 4 bases, and 13 bases lay in between. CDR3 length equals 16 residues.

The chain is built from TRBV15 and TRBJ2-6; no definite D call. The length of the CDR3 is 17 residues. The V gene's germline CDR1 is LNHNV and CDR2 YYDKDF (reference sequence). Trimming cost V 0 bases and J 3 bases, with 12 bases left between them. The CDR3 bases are TGTGCCACCAGCAGAGATAAAAGGGCTGGTGGGGCCAACGTCCTGACTTTC. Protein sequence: CATSRDKRAGGANVLTF.

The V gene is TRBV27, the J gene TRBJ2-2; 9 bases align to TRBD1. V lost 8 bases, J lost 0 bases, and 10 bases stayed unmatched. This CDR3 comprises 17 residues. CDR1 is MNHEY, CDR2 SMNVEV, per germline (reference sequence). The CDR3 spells CASHAGTGSPNTGELFF. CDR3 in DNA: TGTGCCAGCCACGCCGGGACAGGGAGTCCGAACACCGGGGAGCTGTTTTTT.

CDR3 coding DNA: TGTGCCAGCTCACCTACCAGACTGAACTCCTACGAGCAGTACTTC. Its translation is CASSPTRLNSYEQYF. The J gene is TRBJ2-7, the V gene TRBV18; D ambiguous. V lost 3 bases and J 0 bases, leaving 12 bases between the germline ends. The CDR3 is made up of 15 amino acids. The germline gives CDR1 KGHSH, CDR2 LQKENI.

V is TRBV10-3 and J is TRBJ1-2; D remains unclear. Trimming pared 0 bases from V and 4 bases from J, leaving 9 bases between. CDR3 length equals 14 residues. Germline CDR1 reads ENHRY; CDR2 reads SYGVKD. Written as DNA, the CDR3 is TGTGCCATCAGTGAGTCATCAGCCCCCTATGGCTACACCTTC. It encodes CAISESSAPYGYTF.

CDR3 loop: CAISDAGTGTNEQFF. The CDR3 DNA reads TGTGCCATCAGTGATGCCGGGACAGGGACCAATGAGCAGTTCTTC. V usage is TRBV10-3 and J usage is TRBJ2-1; the match to TRBD1 covers 9 bases. This CDR3 contains 15 residues. J gave up 6 bases and V 3 bases, and 6 bases lay outside the gene matches. Germline loops: CDR1 ENHRY, CDR2 SYGVKD.

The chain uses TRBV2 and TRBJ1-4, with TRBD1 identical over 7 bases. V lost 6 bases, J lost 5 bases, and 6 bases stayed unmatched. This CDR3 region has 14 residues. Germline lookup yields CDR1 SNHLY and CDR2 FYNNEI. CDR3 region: CASRRLGQNEKLFF. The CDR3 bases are TGTGCCAGCAGACGACTGGGACAGAATGAAAAACTGTTTTTT.

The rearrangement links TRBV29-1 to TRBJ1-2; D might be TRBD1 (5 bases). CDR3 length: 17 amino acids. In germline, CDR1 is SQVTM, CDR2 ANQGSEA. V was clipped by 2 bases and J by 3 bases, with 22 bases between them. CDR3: CSVEINSPGTGDYGYTF. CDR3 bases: TGCAGCGTTGAAATCAACTCTCCCGGGACCGGGGACTATGGCTACACCTTC.

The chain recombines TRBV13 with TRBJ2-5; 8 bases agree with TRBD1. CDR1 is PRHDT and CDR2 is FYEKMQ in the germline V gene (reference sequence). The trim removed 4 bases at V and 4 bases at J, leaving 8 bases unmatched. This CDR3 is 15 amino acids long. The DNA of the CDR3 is TGTGCCAGCAGCTCCGCGGACAGGGAGAGAGAGACCCAGTACTTC. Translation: CASSSADRERETQYF.

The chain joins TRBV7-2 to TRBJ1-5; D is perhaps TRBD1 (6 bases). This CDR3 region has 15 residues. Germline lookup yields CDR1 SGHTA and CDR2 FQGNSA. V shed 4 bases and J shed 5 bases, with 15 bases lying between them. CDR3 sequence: CASSSDPGAYQPQHF. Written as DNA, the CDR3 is TGTGCCAGCAGCTCCGATCCAGGGGCTTATCAGCCCCAGCATTTT.

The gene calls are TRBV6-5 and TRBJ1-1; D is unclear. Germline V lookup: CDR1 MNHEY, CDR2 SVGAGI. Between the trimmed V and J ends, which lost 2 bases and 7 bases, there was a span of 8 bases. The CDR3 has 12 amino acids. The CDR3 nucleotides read TGTGCCAGCAGTTACGTGGGAGGTGAAGCTTTCTTT. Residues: CASSYVGGEAFF.

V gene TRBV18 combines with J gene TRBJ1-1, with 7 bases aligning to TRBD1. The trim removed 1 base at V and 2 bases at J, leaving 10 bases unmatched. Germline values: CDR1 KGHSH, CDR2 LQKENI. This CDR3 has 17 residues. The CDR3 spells CASSPLGTGTVNTEAFF. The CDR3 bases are TGTGCCAGCTCACCACTGGGTACCGGGACAGTTAACACTGAAGCTTTCTTT.

CDR3 coding DNA: TGCGCCAGCAGCGGTGGAGAGGATGGCTACACCTTC. This sequence encodes CASSGGEDGYTF. This rearrangement joins TRBV5-1 to TRBJ1-2; D unclear. There are 12 residues in the CDR3. The germline gives CDR1 SGHRS, CDR2 YFSETQ. V was trimmed by 4 bases and J by 6 bases, leaving 10 bases between them.

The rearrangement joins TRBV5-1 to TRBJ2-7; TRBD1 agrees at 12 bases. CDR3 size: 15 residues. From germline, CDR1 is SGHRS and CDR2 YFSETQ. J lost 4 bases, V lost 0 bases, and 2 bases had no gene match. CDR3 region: CASSLAGQGAYEQYF. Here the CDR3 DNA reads TGCGCCAGCAGCTTGGCGGGACAGGGGGCATACGAGCAGTACTTC.

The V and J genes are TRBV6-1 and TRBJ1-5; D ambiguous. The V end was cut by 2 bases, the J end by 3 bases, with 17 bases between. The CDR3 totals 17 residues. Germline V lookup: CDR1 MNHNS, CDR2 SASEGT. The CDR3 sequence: CASSESSGGFYNQPQHF. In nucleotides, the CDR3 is TGTGCCAGCAGTGAATCATCCGGTGGGTTTTACAATCAGCCCCAGCATTTT.

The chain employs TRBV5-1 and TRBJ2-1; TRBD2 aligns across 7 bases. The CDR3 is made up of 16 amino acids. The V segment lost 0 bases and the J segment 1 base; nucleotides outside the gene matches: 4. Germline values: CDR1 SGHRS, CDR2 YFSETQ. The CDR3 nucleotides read TGCGCCAGCAGCTTGGCCGGGACTACTTCCTACAATGAGCAGTTCTTC. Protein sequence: CASSLAGTTSYNEQFF.

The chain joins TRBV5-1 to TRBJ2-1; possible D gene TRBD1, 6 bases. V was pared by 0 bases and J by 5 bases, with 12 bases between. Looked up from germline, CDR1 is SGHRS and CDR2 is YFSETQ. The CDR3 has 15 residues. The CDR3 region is CASSLADRDNNEQFF. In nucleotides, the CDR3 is TGCGCCAGCAGCTTGGCCGACCGGGACAACAATGAGCAGTTCTTC.

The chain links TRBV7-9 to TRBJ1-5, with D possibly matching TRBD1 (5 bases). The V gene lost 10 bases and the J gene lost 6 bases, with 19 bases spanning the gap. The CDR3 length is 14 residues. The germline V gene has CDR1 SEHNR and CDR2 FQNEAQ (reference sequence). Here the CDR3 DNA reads TGTGCCACCGGGGGAGGGAAGGAGGTTCAGCCCCAGCATTTT. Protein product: CATGGGKEVQPQHF.

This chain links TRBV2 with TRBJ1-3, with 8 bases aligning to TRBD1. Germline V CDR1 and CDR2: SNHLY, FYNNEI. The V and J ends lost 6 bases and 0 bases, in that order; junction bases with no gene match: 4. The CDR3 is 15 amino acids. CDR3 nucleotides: TGTGCCAGCAGGACAGGGGTCTTCTCTGGAAACACCATATATTTT. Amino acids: CASRTGVFSGNTIYF.

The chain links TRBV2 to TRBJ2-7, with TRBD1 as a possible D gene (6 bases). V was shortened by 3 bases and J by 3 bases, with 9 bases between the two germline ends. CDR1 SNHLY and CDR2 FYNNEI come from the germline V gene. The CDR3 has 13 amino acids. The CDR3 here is CASSDWGLYEQYF. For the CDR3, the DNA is TGTGCCAGCAGTGATTGGGGGCTCTACGAGCAGTACTTC.

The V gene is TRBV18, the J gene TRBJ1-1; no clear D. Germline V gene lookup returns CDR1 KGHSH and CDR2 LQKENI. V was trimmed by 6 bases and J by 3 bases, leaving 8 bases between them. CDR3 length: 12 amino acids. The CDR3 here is CASSELYTEAFF. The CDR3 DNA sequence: TGTGCCAGCTCCGAACTCTACACTGAAGCTTTCTTT.

In nucleotides, the CDR3 is TGCGCCAGCAGCCAGTGGACAGGGGATGGCTATGGCTACACCTTC. It translates to CASSQWTGDGYGYTF. V usage is TRBV4-1 and J usage is TRBJ1-2; TRBD1 matches 9 bases. CDR3 length equals 15 residues. V dropped 3 bases and J dropped 4; count of bases not matched to a gene: 6. Per the germline V gene, CDR1 is MGHRA and CDR2 is YSYEKL.

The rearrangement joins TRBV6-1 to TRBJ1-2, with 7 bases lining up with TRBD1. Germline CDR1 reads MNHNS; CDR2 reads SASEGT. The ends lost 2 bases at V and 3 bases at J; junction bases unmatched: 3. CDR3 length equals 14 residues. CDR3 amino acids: CASSEFGQDYGYTF. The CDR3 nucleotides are TGTGCCAGCAGTGAATTCGGACAGGACTATGGCTACACCTTC.

The CDR3 sequence is CAISDPRTGATEAFF. The CDR3 DNA sequence: TGTGCCATCAGTGACCCGCGGACAGGTGCTACTGAAGCTTTCTTT. The chain combines TRBV10-3 with TRBJ1-1, with 7 bases matching TRBD1. Germline V gives CDR1 ENHRY, CDR2 SYGVKD. This CDR3 has 15 amino acids. V was clipped by 3 bases and J by 5 bases; unmatched bases: 9.

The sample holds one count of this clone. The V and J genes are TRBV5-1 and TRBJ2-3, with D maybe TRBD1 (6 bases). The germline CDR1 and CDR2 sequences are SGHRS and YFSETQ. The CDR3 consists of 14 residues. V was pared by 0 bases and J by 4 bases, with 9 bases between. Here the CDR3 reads CASSLGDKSDTQYF. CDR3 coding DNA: TGCGCCAGCAGCTTGGGGGACAAATCAGATACGCAGTATTTT.

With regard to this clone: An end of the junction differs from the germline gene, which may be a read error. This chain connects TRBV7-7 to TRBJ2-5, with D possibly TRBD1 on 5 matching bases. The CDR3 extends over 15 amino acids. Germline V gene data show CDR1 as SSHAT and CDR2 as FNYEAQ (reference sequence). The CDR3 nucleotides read TGTGCTAGCAGCTTAGGTAGGGGTGCCCAAGAGACCCAGTACTTC. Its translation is CASSLGRGAQETQYF.